This T cell receptor beta chain was obtained from a study of shared clonotypes between healthy human individuals. This clone was observed once. No antigen is known for it. TCRdb's table, derived via immunoSEQ multiplex PCR, lists solely in-frame clones and lacks some. The repertoire holds 1.6 million or so clones, 97% to 99% seen once, with under 0.45% in the top ten. Study-wide results and limits: What limited the represented genetic and exposure-history diversity was the small number of donors.

The TCR comes from a man younger than 40 in good health. Sequenced material: naive CD4+ T cells sorted from blood. Subset in this sample: CD45RA+ positively selected.

Here the CDR3 reads CASSHDSSNQPQHF. The CDR3 coding sequence is TGTGCCAGCAGCCACGATTCAAGCAATCAGCCCCAGCATTTT. The chain links TRBV28 to TRBJ1-5; D is uncertain. Germline-derived CDR1 and CDR2 are MDHEN and SYDVKM. The CDR3 length is 14 residues. V lost 6 bases and J 1 base, leaving 10 bases between the germline ends.